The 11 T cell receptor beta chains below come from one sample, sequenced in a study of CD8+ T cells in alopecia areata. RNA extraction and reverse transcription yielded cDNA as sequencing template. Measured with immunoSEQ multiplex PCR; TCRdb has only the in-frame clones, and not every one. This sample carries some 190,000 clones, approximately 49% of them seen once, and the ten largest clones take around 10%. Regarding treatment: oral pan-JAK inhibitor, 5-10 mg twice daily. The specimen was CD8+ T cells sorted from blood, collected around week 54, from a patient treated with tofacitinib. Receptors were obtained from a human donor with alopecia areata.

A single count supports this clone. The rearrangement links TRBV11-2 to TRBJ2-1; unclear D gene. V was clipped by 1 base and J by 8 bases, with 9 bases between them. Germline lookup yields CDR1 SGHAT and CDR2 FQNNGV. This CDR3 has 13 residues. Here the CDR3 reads CASSLGVGYEQFF. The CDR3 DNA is TGTGCCAGCAGCTTAGGGGTGGGGTATGAGCAGTTCTTC.

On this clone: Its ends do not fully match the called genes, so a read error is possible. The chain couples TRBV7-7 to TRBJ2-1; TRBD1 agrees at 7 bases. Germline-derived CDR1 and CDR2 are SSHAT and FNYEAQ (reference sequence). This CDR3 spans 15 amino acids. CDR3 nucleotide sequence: TGTGCTAGCAGCTCCACAGGGGACACTAGGAATGAGCAGTTCTTC. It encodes CASSSTGDTRNEQFF.

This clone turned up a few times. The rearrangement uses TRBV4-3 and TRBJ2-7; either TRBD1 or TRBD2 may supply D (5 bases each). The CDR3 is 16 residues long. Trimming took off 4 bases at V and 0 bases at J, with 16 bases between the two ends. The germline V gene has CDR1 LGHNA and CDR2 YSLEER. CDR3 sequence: CASSPAVGESSYEQYF. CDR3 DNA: TGCGCCAGCAGCCCCGCTGTAGGGGAGAGCTCCTACGAGCAGTACTTC.

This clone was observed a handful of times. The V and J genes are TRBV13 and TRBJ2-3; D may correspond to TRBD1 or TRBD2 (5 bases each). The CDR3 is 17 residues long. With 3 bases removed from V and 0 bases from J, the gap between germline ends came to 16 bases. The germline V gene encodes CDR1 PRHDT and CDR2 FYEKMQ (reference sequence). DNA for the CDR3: TGTGCCAGCAGCTTCCGGATGGGACGCCTGAGCACAGATACGCAGTATTTT. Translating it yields CASSFRMGRLSTDTQYF.

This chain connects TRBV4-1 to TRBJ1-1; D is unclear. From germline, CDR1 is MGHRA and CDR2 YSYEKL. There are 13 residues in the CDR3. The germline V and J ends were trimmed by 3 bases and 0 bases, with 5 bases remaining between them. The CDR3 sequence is CASSHRVNTEAFF. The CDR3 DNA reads TGCGCCAGCAGCCATCGGGTGAACACTGAAGCTTTCTTT.

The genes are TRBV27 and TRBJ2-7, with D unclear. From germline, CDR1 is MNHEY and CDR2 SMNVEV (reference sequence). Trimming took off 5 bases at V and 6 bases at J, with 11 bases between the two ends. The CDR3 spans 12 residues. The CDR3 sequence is CASSLGMGEQYF. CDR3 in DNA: TGTGCCAGCAGTCTGGGCATGGGCGAGCAGTACTTC.

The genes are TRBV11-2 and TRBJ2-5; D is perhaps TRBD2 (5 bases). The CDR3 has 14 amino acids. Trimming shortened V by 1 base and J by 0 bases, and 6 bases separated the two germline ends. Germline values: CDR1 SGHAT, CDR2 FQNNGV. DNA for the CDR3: TGTGCCAGCAGCTTAGCGGGAAACCAAGAGACCCAGTACTTC. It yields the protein CASSLAGNQETQYF.

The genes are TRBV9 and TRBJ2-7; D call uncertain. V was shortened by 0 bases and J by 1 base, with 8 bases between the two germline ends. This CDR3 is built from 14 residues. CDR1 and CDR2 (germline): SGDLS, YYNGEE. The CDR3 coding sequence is TGTGCCAGCAGCGTAGAGGACGGGTCCTACGAGCAGTACTTC. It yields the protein CASSVEDGSYEQYF.

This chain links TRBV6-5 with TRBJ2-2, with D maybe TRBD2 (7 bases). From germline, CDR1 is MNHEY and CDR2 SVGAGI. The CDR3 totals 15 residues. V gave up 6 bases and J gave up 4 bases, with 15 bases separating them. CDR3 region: CASSPAGAGTGELFF. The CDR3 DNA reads TGTGCCAGCAGCCCCGCGGGGGCCGGCACCGGGGAGCTGTTTTTT.

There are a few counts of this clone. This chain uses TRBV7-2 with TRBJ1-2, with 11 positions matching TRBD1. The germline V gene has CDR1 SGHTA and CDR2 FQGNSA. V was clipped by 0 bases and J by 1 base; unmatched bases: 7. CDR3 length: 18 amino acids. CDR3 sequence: CASSLAPGTGGFNYGYTF. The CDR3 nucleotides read TGTGCCAGCAGCTTAGCTCCCGGGACAGGGGGTTTTAACTATGGCTACACCTTC. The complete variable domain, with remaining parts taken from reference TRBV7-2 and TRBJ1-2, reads GAGVSQSPSNKVTEKGKDVELRCDPISGHTALYWYRQSLGQGLEFLIYFQGNSAPDKSGLPSDRFSAERTGGSVSTLTIQRTQQEDSAVYLCASSLAPGTGGFNYGYTFGSGTRLTVV.

CDR3 coding DNA: TGTGCCAGCAGTTCCGGGGAGACCTCTAGCAATCAGCCCCAGCATTTT. It specifies CASSSGETSSNQPQHF. The chain joins TRBV27 to TRBJ1-5; D is uncertain. Trimming took off 4 bases at V and 0 bases at J, with 13 bases between the two ends. The germline V gene has CDR1 MNHEY and CDR2 SMNVEV (reference sequence). This CDR3 is built from 16 residues.